The TCR beta chain under discussion was sequenced for a study of radiotherapy plus CTLA-4 blockade in lung cancer (dated by TCRdb to the late 2010s). Notes on the research overall: Objective responses occurred in around 20% of enrolled patients, and less than 35% achieved disease control. Summary of the overall study and its limitations: Early dynamic changes in blood T cell clones, together with increased serum interferon-beta after radiation, were reported as the strongest predictors of response. After treatment with radiotherapy and ipilimumab, TCR clones that came from tumors expanded in the peripheral blood.

The CDR1 and CDR2 encoded by the germline V gene are SGHTA and FQGTGA. The CDR3 sequence holds 16 residues, the cysteine and phenylalanine included. Only the CDR3 DNA stays, 48 bases, in frame from base 1. Trimming at the junction amounts to 5 bases on V and 0 bases on J, and the germline ends lie 15 bases apart. Libraries came from the immunoSEQ multiplex PCR assay. Held by TCRdb, this immuneACCESS table contains in-frame sequences only and omits some clones. Under half of the omission traces to an unresolved V gene where checked; the cause of the rest is unknown. The table for this sample lists about 95,000 clones; 83% of them were counted only once. The leading ten clones occupy roughly 0.85% of the sample. Turning to this clone: Its antigen is still unknown. No base-level quality is on record; no much larger clone is a single base apart.

Focal radiation therapy combined with CTLA-4 blockade (ipilimumab) was tested in patients with chemo-refractory metastatic non-small-cell lung cancer. The chain is made from TRBV7-3 and TRBJ2-3; possibly the D gene is TRBD1, per 6 matching bases. The clonotype comes from a human donor with non-small cell lung cancer who had stable disease on radiotherapy plus ipilimumab. The sample consisted of peripheral blood, taken from a patient treated with radiotherapy plus ipilimumab. The DNA reads TGTGCCAGCAGCACAGTACAGGGCGGTAGCACAGATACGCAGTATTTT. Its protein product is CASSTVQGGSTDTQYF.